This TCR beta chain was recorded in a study of T cells in Graves' hyperthyroidism and ophthalmopathy. Overall study: Peripheral blood specimens were obtained at initial diagnosis, prior to any treatment. The study's findings and limits: Appearing also in blood were most of the thyroid clonotypes expanded above 0.001. Prediction of ophthalmopathy progression came a median about 6 months pre-onset.

Newly diagnosed hyperthyroidism patients aged 18 to 65 years had disease lasting under 2 months. Germline CDR1 reads SGHTA; CDR2 reads FQGNSA. The ends were cut back, 2 bases at V and 3 bases at J, with 5 bases in the middle. This CDR3 is built from 13 residues. The investigators amplified TCR beta CDR3 regions from RNA transcripts. The HTBI primer set drove a first-round RT-PCR of the TCR CDR3. TCRdb re-derived calls from the multiplex PCR reads in MiXCR, one entry per CDR3 protein. The sample contains over 700,000 distinct CDR3 sequences, roughly 40% of which appear only once. This clonotype was counted only a few times. What it binds is unknown.

This TCR derives from a man aged 18 to 30 with Graves' hyperthyroidism. The source material was blood. The chain is built from TRBV7-2 and TRBJ1-3; D ambiguous. Here the CDR3 DNA reads TGTGCCAGCAGCTTATCTGATGGAAACACCATATATTTT. It specifies CASSLSDGNTIYF. Drawing the rest from reference TRBV7-2 and TRBJ1-3, the complete variable domain is GAGVSQSPSNKVTEKGKDVELRCDPISGHTALYWYRQSLGQGLEFLIYFQGNSAPDKSGLPSDRFSAERTGGSVSTLTIQRTQQEDSAVYLCASSLSDGNTIYFGEGSWLTVV.